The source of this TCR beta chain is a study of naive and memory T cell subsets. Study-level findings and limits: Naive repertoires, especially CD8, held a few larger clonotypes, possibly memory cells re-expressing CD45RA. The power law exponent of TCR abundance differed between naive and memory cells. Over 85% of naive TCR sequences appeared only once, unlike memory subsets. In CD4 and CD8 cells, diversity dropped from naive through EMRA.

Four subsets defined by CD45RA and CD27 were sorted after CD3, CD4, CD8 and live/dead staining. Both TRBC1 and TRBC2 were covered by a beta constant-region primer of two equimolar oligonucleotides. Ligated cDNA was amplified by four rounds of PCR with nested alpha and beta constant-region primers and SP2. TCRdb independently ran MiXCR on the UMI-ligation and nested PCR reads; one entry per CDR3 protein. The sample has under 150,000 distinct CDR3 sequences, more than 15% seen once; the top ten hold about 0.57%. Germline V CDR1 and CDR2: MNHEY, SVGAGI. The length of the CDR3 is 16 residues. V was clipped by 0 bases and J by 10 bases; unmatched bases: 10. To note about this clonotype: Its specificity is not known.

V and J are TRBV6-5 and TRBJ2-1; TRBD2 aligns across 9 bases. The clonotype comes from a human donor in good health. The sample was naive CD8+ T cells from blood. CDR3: CASSYSQAGGPREQFF. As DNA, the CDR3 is TGTGCCAGCAGTTACTCGCAGGCGGGAGGGCCGCGGGAGCAGTTCTTC.